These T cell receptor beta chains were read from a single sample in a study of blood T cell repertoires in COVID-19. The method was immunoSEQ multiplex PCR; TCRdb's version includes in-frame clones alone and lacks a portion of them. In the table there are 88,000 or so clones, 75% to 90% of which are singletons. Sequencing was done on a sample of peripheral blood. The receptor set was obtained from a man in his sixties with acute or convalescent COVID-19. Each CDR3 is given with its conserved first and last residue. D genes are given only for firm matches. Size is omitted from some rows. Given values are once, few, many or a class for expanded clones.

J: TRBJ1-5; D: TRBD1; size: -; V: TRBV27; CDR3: CASSSGGQPQHF; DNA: TGTGCCAGCAGTTCAGGGGGGCAGCCCCAGCATTTT
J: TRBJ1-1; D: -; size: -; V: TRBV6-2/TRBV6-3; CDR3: CASSYWRNTEAFF; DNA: TGTGCCAGCAGTTACTGGAGGAACACTGAAGCTTTCTTT
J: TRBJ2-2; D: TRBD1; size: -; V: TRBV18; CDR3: CASSPGQPNTGELFF; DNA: TGTGCCAGCTCACCGGGACAGCCGAACACCGGGGAGCTGTTTTTT
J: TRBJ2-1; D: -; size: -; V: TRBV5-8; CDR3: CASRGLNPEQFF; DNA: TGTGCCAGCAGAGGACTAAACCCTGAGCAGTTCTTC
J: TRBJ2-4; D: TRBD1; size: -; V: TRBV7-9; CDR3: CASSRLGTGVPKNIQYF; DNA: TGTGCCAGCAGCAGGCTAGGGACAGGCGTTCCCAAAAACATTCAGTACTTC
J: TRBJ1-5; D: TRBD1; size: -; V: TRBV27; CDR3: CASSKGTGVLNQPQHF; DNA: TGTGCCAGCAGTAAAGGGACAGGGGTTCTGAATCAGCCCCAGCATTTT
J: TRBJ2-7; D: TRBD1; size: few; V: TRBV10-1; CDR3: CASSDPRQGSYEQYF; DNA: TGCGCCAGCAGTGACCCGAGACAGGGTTCGTACGAGCAGTACTTC
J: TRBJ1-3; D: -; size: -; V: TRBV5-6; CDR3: CASSFHREYSGNTIYF; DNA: TGTGCCAGCAGCTTTCACAGGGAGTACTCTGGAAACACCATATATTTT
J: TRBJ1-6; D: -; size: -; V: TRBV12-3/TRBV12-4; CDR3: CASSFTGSPLHF; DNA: TGTGCCAGCAGTTTTACGGGTTCACCCCTCCACTTT
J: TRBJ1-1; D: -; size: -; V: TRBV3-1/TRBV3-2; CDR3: CASSSSGGYTEAFF; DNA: TGTGCCAGCAGCTCCTCCGGGGGGTACACTGAAGCTTTCTTT
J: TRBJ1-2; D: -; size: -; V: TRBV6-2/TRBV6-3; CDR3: CASSYGSRNGYTF; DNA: TGTGCCAGCAGTTACGGCAGCAGGAATGGCTACACCTTC
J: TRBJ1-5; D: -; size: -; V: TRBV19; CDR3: CASSTSGIEPQHF; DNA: TGTGCCAGTAGTACGTCGGGGATTGAGCCCCAGCATTTT
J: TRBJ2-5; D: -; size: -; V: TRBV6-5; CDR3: CASPDNRWETQYF; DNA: TGTGCCAGCCCGGACAACCGGTGGGAGACCCAGTACTTC
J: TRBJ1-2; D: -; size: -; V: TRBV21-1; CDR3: CASSLQRRVRGYTF; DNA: TGTGCCAGCAGCCTCCAAAGAAGAGTTCGCGGCTACACCTTC
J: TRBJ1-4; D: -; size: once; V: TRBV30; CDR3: CAWSGQVLNEKLFF; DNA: TGTGCCTGGAGTGGACAGGTCCTTAATGAAAAACTGTTTTTT
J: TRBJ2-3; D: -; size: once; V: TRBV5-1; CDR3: CASSLYGAQYF; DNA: TGCGCCAGCAGCTTGTATGGAGCGCAGTATTTT
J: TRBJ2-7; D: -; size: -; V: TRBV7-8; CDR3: CASSLGGSGEYEQYF; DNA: TGTGCCAGCAGCTTAGGGGGGTCAGGGGAGTACGAGCAGTACTTC
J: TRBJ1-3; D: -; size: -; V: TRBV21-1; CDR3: CASSKVLGGSLSGNTIYF; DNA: TGTGCCAGCAGCAAAGTTTTGGGGGGGTCCCTCTCTGGAAACACCATATATTTT
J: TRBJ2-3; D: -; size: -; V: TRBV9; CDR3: CASSVNGHTTDTQYF; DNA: TGTGCCAGCAGCGTAAACGGACATACCACAGATACGCAGTATTTT
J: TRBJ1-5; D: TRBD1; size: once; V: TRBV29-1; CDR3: CSVGTGRNQPQHF; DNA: TGCAGCGTTGGGACAGGGCGCAATCAGCCCCAGCATTTT
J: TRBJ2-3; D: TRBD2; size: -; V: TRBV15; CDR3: CATSRDATSGGNF; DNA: TGTGCCACCAGCAGAGATGCAACTAGCGGGGGAAATTTT
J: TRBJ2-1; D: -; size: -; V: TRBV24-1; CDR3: CATSDSLSSWNEQFF; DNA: TGTGCCACCAGTGATTCCCTATCATCGTGGAATGAGCAGTTCTTC
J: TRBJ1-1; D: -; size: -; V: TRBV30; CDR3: CAWSPGWAEAFF; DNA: TGTGCCTGGAGTCCAGGGTGGGCTGAAGCTTTCTTT
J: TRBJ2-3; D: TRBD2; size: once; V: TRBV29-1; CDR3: CSVGLAGAGLTDTQYF; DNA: TGCAGCGTTGGACTAGCGGGAGCGGGGTTGACAGATACGCAGTATTTT
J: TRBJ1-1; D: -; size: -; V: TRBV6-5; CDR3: CASSYSSRAFF; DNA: TGTGCCAGCAGTTACTCGTCACGGGCTTTCTTT
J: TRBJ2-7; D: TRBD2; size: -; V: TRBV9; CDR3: CASNLLAGFYEQYF; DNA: TGTGCCAGCAACCTACTAGCGGGTTTCTACGAGCAGTACTTC
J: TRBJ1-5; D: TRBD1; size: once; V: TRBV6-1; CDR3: CASSEGQVRQPQHF; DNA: TGTGCCAGCAGTGAGGGACAGGTTAGGCAGCCCCAGCATTTT
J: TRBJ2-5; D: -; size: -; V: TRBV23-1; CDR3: CASSQGHFQETQYF; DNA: TGCGCCAGCAGTCAGGGACACTTCCAAGAGACCCAGTACTTC
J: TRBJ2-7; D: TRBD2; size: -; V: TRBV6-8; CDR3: CASGTSGGYEQYF; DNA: TGTGCCAGCGGTACTAGCGGGGGATACGAGCAGTACTTC
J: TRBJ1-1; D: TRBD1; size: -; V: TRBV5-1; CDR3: CASSLRPWTGGPNTEAFF; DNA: TGCGCCAGCAGCCTCCGACCTTGGACAGGGGGTCCGAACACTGAAGCTTTCTTT
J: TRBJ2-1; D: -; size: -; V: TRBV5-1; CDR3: CASSLIIGTGGLAGGSEQFF; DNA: TGCGCCAGCAGCTTAATTATCGGGACAGGGGGCCTAGCGGGAGGTTCCGAGCAGTTCTTC
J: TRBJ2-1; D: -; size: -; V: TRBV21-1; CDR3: CASSKVYRTGVDKQFF; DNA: TGTGCCAGCAGCAAAGTGTATAGGACAGGGGTTGATAAGCAGTTCTTC
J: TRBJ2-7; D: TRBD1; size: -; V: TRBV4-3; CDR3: CASSTRQGPYEQYF; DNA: TGCGCCAGCAGTACGAGACAGGGGCCCTACGAGCAGTACTTC
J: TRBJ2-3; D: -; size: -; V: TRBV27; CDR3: CASSTRLVSRLADTQYF; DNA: TGTGCCAGCAGTACACGGCTAGTTTCACGATTGGCAGATACGCAGTATTTT
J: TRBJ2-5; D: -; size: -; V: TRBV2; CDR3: CASSEGPIQETQYF; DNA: TGTGCCAGCAGTGAAGGGCCAATTCAAGAGACCCAGTACTTC
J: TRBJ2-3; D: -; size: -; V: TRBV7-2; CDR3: CASSEMAGLTDTQYF; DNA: TGTGCCAGCAGCGAGATGGCGGGGCTCACAGATACGCAGTATTTT
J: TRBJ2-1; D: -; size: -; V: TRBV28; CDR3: CASRSGGPGSNEQFF; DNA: TGTGCCAGCAGGTCAGGAGGGCCGGGTAGCAATGAGCAGTTCTTC
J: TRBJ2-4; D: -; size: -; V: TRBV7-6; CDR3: CASSLAWGRENIQYF; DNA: TGTGCCAGCAGCTTAGCGTGGGGGCGGGAAAACATTCAGTACTTC
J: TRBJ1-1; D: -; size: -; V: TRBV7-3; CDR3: CASSQGVLTEAFF; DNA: TGTGCCAGCAGCCAAGGGGTTCTCACTGAAGCTTTCTTT
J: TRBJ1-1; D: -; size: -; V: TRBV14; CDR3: CASSHRGWTEAFF; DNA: TGTGCCAGCAGCCATCGGGGTTGGACTGAAGCTTTCTTT
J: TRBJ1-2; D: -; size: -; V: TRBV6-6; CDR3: CASSYSSGIYGYTF; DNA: TGTGCCAGCAGTTACTCCTCAGGGATATATGGCTACACCTTC
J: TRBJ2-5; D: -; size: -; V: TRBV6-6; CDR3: CASSSDRQETQYF; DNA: TGTGCCAGCAGTTCTGACAGACAAGAGACCCAGTACTTC
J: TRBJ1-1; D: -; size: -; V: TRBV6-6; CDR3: CASLPRGANTEAFF; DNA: TGTGCCAGCTTACCCCGTGGGGCGAACACTGAAGCTTTCTTT
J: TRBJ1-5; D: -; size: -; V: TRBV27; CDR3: CASSAFAGQPQHF; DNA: TGTGCCAGCAGTGCCTTCGCGGGGCAGCCCCAGCATTTT
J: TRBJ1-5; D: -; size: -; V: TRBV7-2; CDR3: CASSLILGGQPQHF; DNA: TGTGCCAGCAGCTTAATCCTAGGAGGTCAGCCCCAGCATTTT
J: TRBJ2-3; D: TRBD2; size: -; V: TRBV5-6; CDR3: CASSLGTSATDTDTQYF; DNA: TGTGCCAGCAGCTTGGGAACTAGCGCCACGGACACAGATACGCAGTATTTT
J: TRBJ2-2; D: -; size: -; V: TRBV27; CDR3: CASSQSAAGELFF; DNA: TGTGCCAGCAGTCAGAGCGCGGCCGGGGAGCTGTTTTTT
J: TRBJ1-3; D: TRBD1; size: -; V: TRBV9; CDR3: CASSVADRGNTIYF; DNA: TGTGCCAGCAGCGTAGCGGACAGGGGGAACACCATATATTTT
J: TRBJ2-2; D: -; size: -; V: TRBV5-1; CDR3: CASSWDIPGELFF; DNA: TGCGCCAGCAGCTGGGACATTCCCGGGGAGCTGTTTTTT
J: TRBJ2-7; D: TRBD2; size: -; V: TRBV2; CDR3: CASREGTSGAYEQYF; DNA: TGTGCCAGCAGGGAGGGGACTAGCGGGGCCTACGAGCAGTACTTC
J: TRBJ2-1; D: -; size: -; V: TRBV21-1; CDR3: CASSKEERRSYNEQFF; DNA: TGTGCCAGCAGCAAAGAAGAGCGTAGGTCCTACAATGAGCAGTTCTTC
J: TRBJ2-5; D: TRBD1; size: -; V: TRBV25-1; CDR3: CASSWTGFQETQYF; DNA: TGTGCCAGCAGTTGGACAGGATTCCAAGAGACCCAGTACTTC
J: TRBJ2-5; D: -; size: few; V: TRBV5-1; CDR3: CASSLEGIETQYF; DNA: TGCGCCAGCAGCTTGGAGGGGATAGAGACCCAGTACTTC
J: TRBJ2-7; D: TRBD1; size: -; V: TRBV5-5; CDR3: CATRPGQGSYEQYF; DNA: TGTGCCACCCGGCCGGGACAGGGGTCCTACGAGCAGTACTTC
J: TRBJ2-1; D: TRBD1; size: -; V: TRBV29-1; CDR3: CKGGDRGLEFF; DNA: TGCAAAGGGGGGGACAGGGGTCTCGAGTTCTTC